This TCR beta chain stems from a study of T cells after yellow fever vaccination. Study at large: Fractions of limited cellularity were prepared by means of SMART-Seq v4 Ultra Low Input. The study, taken as a whole, reports: There was a small share of clonotypes that showed up in both the CD4 and CD8 compartments. Reappearance after the booster was seen for most primary-vaccination clones, at roughly 96% CD4 and about 90% CD8.

This clonotype has a handful of counts. What it binds is not known. A universal primer site and UMIs were added as TCR cDNA was made by 5'RACE template switching. MiXCR was run by TCRdb on the 5' RACE reads, yielding one entry per CDR3 protein. The sample lists just under 600,000 distinct CDR3 sequences, approximately 13% occurring once. Here the sequenced sample was PBMCs, taken on the day of the yellow fever booster vaccination. The sequence derives from a man aged 25 to 40 who received the YFV17D yellow fever vaccine.

The CDR3 DNA is TGCGCCAGCAGCCAAGATCCGAGACTACCTCAGCCCCAGCATTTT. This sequence encodes CASSQDPRLPQPQHF. The chain uses TRBV4-3 and TRBJ1-5; D ambiguous. CDR1 LGHNA and CDR2 YSLEER come from the germline V gene. This CDR3 comprises 15 residues. V lost 0 bases to trimming and J lost 6 bases, with 12 bases between them.